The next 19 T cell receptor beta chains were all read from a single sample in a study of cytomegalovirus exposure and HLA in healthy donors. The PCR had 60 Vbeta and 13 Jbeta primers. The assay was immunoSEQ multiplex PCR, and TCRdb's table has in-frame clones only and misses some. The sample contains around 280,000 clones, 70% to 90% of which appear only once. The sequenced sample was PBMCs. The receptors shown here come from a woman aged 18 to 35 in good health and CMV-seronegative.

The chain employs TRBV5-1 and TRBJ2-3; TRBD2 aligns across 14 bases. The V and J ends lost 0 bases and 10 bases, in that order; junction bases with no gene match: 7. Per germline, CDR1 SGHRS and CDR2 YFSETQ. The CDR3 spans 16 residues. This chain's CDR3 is CASSLAPGLAGDSQYF. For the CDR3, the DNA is TGCGCCAGCAGCTTGGCCCCGGGACTAGCGGGGGATTCGCAGTATTTT.

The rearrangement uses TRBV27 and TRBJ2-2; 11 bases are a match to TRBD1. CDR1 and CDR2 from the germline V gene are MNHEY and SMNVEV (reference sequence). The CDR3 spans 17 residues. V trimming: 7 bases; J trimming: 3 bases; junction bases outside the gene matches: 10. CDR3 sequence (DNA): TGTGCCAGCATCTTGGACAGGGGGCAGGAGGACACCGGGGAGCTGTTTTTT. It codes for CASILDRGQEDTGELFF.

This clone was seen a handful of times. The CDR3 protein is CASSFPGNEQFF. The CDR3 bases are TGCGCCAGCAGCTTTCCGGGAAATGAGCAGTTCTTC. The chain couples TRBV5-1 to TRBJ2-1; maybe TRBD2 (5 bases). V lost 2 bases and J 7 bases, leaving 7 bases between the germline ends. The CDR3 spans 12 residues. Germline V gene sequence: CDR1 SGHRS, CDR2 YFSETQ.

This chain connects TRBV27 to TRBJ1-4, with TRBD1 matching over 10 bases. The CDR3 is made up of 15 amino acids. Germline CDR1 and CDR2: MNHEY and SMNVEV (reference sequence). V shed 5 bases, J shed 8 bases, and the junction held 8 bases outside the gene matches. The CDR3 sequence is CASSELGTGDEKLFF. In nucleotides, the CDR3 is TGTGCCAGCAGTGAGCTCGGGACAGGGGACGAAAAACTGTTTTTT.

This chain's CDR3 is CASSTRQGVGNEQFF. CDR3 DNA: TGCGCCAGCAGCACCCGACAGGGGGTCGGCAATGAGCAGTTCTTC. The chain carries TRBV5-1 and TRBJ2-1; 9 nucleotides line up with TRBD1. With 4 bases clipped from V and 6 bases from J, the junction kept 8 bases outside the gene matches. The CDR3 is made up of 15 amino acids. The germline CDR1 and CDR2 sequences are SGHRS and YFSETQ. The full variable domain, completed using reference TRBV5-1 and TRBJ2-1, is KAGVTQTPRYLIKTRGQQVTLSCSPISGHRSVSWYQQTPGQGLQFLFEYFSETQRNKGNFPGRFSGRQFSNSRSEMNVSTLELGDSALYLCASSTRQGVGNEQFFGPGTRLTVL.

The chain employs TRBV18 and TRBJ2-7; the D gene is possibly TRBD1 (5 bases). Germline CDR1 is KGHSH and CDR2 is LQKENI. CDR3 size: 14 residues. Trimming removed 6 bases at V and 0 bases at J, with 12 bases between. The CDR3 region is CASSPGAGSYEQYF. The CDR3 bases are TGTGCCAGCTCCCCTGGGGCAGGCTCCTACGAGCAGTACTTC.

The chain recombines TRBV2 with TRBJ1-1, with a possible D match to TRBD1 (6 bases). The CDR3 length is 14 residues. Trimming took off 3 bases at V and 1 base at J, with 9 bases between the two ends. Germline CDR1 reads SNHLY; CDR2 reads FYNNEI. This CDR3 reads CASSEWGPNTEAFF. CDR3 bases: TGTGCCAGCAGTGAGTGGGGGCCGAACACTGAAGCTTTCTTT.

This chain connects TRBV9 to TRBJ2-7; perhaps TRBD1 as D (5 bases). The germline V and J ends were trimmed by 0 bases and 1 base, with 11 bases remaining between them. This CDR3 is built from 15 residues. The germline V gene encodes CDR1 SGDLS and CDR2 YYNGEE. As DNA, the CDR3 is TGTGCCAGCAGCGTAGCTCAGGGTTTTTCCTACGAGCAGTACTTC. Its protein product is CASSVAQGFSYEQYF.

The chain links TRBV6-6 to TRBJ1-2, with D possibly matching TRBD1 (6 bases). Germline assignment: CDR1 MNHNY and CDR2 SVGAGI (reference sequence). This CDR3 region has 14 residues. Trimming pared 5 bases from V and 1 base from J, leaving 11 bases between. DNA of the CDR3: TGTGCCAGCAGTGACCCGGGACATAACTATGGCTACACCTTC. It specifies CASSDPGHNYGYTF.

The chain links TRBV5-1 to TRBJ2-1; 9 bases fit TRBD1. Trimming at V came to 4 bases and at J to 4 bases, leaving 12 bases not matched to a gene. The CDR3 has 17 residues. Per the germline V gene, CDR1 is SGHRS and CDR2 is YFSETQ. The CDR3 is CASSGLQGAGVYNEQFF. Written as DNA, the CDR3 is TGCGCCAGCAGCGGATTACAGGGGGCAGGGGTATACAATGAGCAGTTCTTC.

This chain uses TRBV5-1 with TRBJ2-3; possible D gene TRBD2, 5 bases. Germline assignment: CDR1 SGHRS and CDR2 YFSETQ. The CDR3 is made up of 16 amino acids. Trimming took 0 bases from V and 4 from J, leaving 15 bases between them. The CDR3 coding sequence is TGCGCCAGCAGCTTGGCCCCAGCGGACCAAGCAGATACGCAGTATTTT. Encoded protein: CASSLAPADQADTQYF.

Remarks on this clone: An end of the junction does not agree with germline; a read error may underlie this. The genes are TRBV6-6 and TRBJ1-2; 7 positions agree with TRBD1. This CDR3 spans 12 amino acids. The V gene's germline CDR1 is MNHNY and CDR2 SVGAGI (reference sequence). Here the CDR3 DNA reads TGTGCCAGCAGCTGGGACAGTGCCCCCAAGCTATTC. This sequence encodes CASSWDSAPKLF.

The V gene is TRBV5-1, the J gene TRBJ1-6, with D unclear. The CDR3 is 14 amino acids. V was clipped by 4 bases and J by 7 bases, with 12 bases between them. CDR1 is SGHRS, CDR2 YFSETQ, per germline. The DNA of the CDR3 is TGCGCCAGCAGCCCCTCAGGAACCAATTCACCCCTCCACTTT. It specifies CASSPSGTNSPLHF.

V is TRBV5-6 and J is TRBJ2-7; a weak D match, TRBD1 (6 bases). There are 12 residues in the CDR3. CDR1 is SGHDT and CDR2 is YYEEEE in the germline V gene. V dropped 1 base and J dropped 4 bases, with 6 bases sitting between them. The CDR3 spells CASSLTGYEQYF. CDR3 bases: TGTGCCAGCAGCTTGACAGGGTACGAGCAGTACTTC.

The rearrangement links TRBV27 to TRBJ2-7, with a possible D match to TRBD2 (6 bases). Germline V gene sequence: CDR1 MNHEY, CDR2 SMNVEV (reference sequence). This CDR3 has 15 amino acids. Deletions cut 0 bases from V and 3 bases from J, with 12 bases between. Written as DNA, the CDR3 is TGTGCCAGCAGTTTATCGCGGGACGGCTACTACGAGCAGTACTTC. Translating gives CASSLSRDGYYEQYF.

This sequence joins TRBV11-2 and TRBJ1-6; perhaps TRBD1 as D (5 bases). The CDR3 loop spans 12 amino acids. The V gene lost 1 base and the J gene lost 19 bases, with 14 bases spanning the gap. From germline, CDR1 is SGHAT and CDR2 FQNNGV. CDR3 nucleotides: TGTGCCAGCAGCTTAGCAGGAAGAAGGGGACACTTT. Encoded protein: CASSLAGRRGHF.

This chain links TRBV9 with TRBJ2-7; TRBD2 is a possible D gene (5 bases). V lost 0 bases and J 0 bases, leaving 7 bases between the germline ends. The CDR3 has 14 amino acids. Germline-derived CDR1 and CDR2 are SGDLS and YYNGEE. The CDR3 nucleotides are TGTGCCAGCAGCGTAGCTAGCCACTCCTACGAGCAGTACTTC. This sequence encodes CASSVASHSYEQYF.

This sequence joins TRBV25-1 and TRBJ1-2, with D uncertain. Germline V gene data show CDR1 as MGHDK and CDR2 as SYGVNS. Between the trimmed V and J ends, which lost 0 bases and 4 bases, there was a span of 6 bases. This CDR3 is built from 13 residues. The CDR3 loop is CASSEYAGYGYTF. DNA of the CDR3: TGTGCCAGCAGTGAATATGCCGGCTATGGCTACACCTTC.

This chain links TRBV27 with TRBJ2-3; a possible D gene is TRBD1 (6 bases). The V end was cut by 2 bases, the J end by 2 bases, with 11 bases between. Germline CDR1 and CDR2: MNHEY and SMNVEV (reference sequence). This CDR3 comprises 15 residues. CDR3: CASSLKNRATDTQYF. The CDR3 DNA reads TGTGCCAGCAGTTTAAAGAACAGGGCCACAGATACGCAGTATTTT.